This T cell receptor beta chain was captured by sequencing in a study of blood T cell repertoires in COVID-19. Original analysis: Reference gene primer amplification gave estimated nucleated cell counts. Sequenced by immunoSEQ multiplex PCR; TCRdb stores in-frame clones only, minus some. The V and J calls and clone size were taken over from that table, and D and trimming were inferred from the DNA. The sample consists of under 85,000 clones, roughly 90% of them appearing once. The CDR3 sequence is 17 residues long. V trimming: 0 bases; J trimming: 8 bases; junction bases outside the gene matches: 12. Germline V lookup: CDR1 LGHDT, CDR2 YNNKEL (reference sequence).

This chain uses TRBV3-1 (or the pseudogene TRBV3-2) with TRBJ2-5; TRBD2 matches 10 bases. The source material was peripheral blood. This receptor was identified in a man aged 45-60 years with acute or convalescent COVID-19. The CDR3 DNA sequence: TGTGCCAGCAGCCAAGATAGTCTAGCGGGAGCCGCCGAAACCCAGTACTTC. Translated: CASSQDSLAGAAETQYF.